Listed below are T cell receptor beta chains from one sample, sequenced in a study of OX40 agonist ivuxolimab in advanced cancers. Using immunoSEQ multiplex PCR, the repertoire was profiled, and TCRdb retains in-frame clones only, with some absent. Seen here are 15,000 to 20,000 clones, 65% to 85% observed once, and the top ten hold 35% to 55%. The sample was CD4+ or CD8+ T cells sorted from blood, taken in a trial of the OX40 agonist ivuxolimab. The receptors were sampled from an adult with an advanced solid tumor such as melanoma, head and neck, liver or kidney cancer. CDR3s include the opening cysteine and the closing phenylalanine or tryptophan. A D gene is named only where the DNA matches it firmly. Only part of the rows carry a size: once, few, many, or a class if the clone is expanded.

CDR3	DNA	V	J	size	D
CASSSALYTF	TGTGCCAGCAGCTCCGCTCTCTACACCTTC	TRBV7-3	TRBJ1-2	once	.
CASSYWGDTQYF	TGTGCCAGCAGTTACTGGGGTGATACGCAGTATTTT	TRBV6-6	TRBJ2-3	once	.
CASSIVYPGELFF	TGTGCCAGTAGTATAGTTTATCCCGGGGAGCTGTTTTTT	TRBV19	TRBJ2-2	.	.
CASSQDPDSQYF	TGCGCCAGCAGCCAAGACCCGGATTCGCAGTATTTT	TRBV4-1	TRBJ2-3	.	.
CASSLNNRFSYNEQFF	TGTGCCAGCAGCTTAAATAACAGATTCTCCTACAATGAGCAGTTCTTC	TRBV11-2	TRBJ2-1	once	.
CASSPLALETQYF	TGTGCCAGCAGCCCTCTAGCGCTGGAGACCCAGTACTTC	TRBV5-6	TRBJ2-5	.	.
CASRVGVMGTDTQYF	TGTGCCAGCAGGGTGGGCGTCATGGGAACAGATACGCAGTATTTT	TRBV7-9	TRBJ2-3	.	.
CAISESMGWQYF	TGTGCCATCAGTGAGTCGATGGGTTGGCAGTACTTC	TRBV10-3	TRBJ2-7	.	.
CAWNGGNQEAQYF	TGTGCCTGGAATGGGGGCAACCAAGAGGCCCAGTACTTC	TRBV30	TRBJ2-5	.	.
CASSVGGGAGYTF	TGTGCCAGCAGCGTAGGGGGGGGCGCTGGCTACACCTTC	TRBV9	TRBJ1-2	.	.
CASSLWRSTDTQYF	TGTGCCAGCAGCTTGTGGCGGAGCACAGATACGCAGTATTTT	TRBV5-6	TRBJ2-3	.	.
CASSALLGEQFF	TGTGCCAGCAGTGCATTGTTGGGTGAGCAGTTCTTC	TRBV27	TRBJ2-1	.	.
CASSQDRVAGGPGETQYF	TGTGCCAGCAGCCAAGATCGAGTAGCGGGGGGGCCGGGAGAGACCCAGTACTTC	TRBV14	TRBJ2-5	.	TRBD2
CASSFLPEGGDTGELFF	TGTGCCAGCAGCTTCTTGCCTGAGGGAGGGGACACCGGGGAGCTGTTTTTT	TRBV11-2	TRBJ2-2	.	TRBD2
CASSLGGQFATNEKLFF	TGTGCCAGCAGCTTAGGGGGACAGTTTGCAACTAATGAAAAACTGTTTTTT	TRBV13	TRBJ1-4	.	TRBD1
CASSLVGQGFYEQYF	TGTGCTAGCAGCTTGGTGGGACAGGGTTTCTACGAGCAGTACTTC	TRBV7-7	TRBJ2-7	.	TRBD1